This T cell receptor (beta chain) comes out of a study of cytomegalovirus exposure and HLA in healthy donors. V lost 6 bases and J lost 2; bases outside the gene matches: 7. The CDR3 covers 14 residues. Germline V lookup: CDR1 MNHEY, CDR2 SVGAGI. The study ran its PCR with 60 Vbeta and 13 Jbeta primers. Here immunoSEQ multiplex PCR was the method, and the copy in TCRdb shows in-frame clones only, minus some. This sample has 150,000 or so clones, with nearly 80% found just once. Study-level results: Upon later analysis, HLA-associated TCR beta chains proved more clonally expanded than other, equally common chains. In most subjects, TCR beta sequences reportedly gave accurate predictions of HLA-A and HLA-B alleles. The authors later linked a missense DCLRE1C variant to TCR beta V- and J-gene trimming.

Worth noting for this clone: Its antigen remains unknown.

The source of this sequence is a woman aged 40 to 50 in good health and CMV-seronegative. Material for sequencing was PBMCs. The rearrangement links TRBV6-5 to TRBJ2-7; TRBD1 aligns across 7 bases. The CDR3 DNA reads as TGTGCCAGCAGACGACAGGGAATGGCCTACGAGCAGTACTTC. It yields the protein CASRRQGMAYEQYF.